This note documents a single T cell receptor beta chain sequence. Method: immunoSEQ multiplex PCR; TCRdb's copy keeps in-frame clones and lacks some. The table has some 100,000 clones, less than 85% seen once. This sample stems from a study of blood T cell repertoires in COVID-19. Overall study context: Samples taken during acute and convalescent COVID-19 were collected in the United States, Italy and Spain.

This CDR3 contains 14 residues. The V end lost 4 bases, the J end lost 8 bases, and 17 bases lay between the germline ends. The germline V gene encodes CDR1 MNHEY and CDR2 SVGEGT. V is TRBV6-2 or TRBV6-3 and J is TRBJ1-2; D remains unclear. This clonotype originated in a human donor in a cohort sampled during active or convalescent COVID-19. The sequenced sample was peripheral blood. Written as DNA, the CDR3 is TGTGCCAGCAGTTTCCAGACGGACTTGAGGGGCTACACCTTC. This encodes CASSFQTDLRGYTF.